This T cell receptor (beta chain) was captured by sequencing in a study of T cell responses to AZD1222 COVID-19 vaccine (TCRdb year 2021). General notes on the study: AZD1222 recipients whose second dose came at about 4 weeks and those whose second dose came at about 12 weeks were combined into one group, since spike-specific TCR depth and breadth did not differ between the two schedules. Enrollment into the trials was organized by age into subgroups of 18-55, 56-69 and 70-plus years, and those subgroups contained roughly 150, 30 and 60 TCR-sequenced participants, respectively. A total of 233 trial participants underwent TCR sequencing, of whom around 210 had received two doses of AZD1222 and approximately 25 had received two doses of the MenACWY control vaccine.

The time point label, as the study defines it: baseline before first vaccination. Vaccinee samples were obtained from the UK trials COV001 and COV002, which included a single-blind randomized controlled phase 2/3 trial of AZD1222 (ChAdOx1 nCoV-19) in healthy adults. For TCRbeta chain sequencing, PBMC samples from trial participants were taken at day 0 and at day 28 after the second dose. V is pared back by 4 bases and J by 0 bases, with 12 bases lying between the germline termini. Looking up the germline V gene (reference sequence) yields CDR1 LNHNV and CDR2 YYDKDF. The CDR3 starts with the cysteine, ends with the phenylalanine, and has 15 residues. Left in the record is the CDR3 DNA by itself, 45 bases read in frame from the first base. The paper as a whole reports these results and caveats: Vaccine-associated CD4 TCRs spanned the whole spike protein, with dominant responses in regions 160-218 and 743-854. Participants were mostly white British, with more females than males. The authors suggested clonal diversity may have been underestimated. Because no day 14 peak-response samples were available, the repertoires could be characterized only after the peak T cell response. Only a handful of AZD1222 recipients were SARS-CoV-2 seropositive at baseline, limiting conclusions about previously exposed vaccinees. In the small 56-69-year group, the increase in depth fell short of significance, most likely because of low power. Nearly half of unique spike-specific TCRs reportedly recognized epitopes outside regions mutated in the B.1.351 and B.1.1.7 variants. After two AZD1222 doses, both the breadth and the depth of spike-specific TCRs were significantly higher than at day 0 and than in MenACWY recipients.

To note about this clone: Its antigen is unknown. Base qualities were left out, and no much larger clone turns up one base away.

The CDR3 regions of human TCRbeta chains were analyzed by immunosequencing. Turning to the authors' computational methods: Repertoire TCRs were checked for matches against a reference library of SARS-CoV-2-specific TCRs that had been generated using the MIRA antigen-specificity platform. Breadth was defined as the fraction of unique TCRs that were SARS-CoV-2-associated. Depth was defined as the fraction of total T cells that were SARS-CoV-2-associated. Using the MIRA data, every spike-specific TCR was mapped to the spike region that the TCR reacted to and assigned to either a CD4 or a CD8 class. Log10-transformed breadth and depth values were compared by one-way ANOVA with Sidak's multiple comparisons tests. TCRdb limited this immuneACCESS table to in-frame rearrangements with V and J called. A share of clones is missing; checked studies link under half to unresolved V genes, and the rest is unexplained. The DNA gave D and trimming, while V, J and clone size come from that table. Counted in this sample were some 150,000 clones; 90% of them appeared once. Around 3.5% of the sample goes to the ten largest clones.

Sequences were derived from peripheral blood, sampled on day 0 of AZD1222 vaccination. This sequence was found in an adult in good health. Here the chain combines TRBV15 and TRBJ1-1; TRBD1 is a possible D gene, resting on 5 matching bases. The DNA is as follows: TGTGCCACCAGCACCCCAAGGGGCTTGAACACTGAAGCTTTCTTT. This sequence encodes CATSTPRGLNTEAFF.